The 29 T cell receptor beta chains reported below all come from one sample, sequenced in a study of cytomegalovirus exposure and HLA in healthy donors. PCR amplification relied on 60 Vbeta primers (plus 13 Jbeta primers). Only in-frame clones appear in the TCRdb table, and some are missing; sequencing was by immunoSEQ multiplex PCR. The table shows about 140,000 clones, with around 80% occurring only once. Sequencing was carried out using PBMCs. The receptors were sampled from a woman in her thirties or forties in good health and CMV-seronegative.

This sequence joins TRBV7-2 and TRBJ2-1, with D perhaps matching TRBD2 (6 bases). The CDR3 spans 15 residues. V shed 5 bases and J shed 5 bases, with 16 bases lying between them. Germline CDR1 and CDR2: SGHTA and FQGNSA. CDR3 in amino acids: CASSTNSGANNEQFF. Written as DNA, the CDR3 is TGTGCCAGCAGCACCAATAGCGGAGCCAACAATGAGCAGTTCTTC.

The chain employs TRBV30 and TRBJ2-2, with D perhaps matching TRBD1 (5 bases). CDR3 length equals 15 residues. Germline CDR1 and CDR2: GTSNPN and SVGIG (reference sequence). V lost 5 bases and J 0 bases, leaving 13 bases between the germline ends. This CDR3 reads CAWDRAGTNTGELFF. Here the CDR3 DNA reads TGTGCCTGGGACCGGGCAGGGACGAACACCGGGGAGCTGTTTTTT.

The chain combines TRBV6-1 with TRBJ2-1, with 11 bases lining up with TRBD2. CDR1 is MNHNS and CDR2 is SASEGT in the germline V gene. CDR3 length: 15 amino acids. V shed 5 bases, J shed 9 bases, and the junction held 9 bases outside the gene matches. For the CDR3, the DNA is TGTGCCAGCAGTACTCCGGGACTAGCGGTCAGTGAGCAGTTCTTC. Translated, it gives CASSTPGLAVSEQFF.

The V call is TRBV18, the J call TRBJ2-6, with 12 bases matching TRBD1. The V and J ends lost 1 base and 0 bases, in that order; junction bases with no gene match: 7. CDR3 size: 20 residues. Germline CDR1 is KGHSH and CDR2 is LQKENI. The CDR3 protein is CASSPLGQGALHSGANVLTF. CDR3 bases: TGTGCCAGCTCACCACTGGGACAGGGGGCGTTACACTCTGGGGCCAACGTCCTGACTTTC.

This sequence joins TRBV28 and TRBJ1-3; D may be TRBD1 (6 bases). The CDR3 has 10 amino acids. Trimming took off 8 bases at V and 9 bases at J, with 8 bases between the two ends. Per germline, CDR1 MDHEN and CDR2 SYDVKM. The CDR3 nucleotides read TGTGCCAGCGGGGGCGGCACCATATATTTT. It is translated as CASGGGTIYF.

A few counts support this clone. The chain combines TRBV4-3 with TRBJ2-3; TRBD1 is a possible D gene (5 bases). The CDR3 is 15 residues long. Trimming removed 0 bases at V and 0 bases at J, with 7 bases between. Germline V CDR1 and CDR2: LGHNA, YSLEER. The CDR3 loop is CASSQERGSTDTQYF. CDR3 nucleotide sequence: TGCGCCAGCAGCCAAGAAAGGGGAAGCACAGATACGCAGTATTTT.

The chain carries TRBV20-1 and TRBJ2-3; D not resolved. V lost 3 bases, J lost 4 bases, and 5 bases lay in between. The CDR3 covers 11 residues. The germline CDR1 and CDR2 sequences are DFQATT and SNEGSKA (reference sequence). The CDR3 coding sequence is TGCAGTGCTAGCGGGTCAGATACGCAGTATTTT. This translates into CSASGSDTQYF.

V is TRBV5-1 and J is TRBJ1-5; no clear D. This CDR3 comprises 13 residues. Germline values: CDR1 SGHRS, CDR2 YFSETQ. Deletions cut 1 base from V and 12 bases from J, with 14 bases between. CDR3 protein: CASSLTPKEVQHF. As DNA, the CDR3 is TGCGCCAGCAGCTTGACCCCGAAGGAGGTCCAGCATTTT.

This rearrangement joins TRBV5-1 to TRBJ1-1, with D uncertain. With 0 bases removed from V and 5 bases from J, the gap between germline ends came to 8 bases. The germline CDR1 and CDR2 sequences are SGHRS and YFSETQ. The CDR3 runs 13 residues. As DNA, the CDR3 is TGCGCCAGCAGCTTGGGGAGGGAAACTGAAGCTTTCTTT. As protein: CASSLGRETEAFF.

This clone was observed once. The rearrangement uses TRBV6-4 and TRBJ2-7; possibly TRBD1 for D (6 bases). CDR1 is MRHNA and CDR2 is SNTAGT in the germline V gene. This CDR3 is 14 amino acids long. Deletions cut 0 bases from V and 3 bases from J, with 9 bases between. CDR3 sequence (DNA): TGTGCCAGCAGTGACTCCGGGACAAGCTACGAGCAGTACTTC. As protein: CASSDSGTSYEQYF.

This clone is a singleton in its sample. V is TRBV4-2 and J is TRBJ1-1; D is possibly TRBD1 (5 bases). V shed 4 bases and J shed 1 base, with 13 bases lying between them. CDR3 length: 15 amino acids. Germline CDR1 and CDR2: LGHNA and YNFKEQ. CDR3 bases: TGTGCCAGCAGCCCAGGAGGCGGGGCGAACACTGAAGCTTTCTTT. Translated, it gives CASSPGGGANTEAFF.

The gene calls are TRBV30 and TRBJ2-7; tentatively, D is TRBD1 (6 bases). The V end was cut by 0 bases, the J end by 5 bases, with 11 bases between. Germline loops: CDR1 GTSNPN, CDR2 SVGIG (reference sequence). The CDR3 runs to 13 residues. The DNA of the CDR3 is TGTGCCTGGAGTGTACAGGGACGGAACGAGCAGTACTTC. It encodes CAWSVQGRNEQYF.

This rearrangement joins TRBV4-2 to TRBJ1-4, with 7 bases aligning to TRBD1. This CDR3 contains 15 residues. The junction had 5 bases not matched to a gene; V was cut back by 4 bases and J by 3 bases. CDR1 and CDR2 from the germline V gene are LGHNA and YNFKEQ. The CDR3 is CASSLNRGPNEKLFF. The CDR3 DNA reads TGTGCCAGCAGCCTAAACAGGGGACCTAATGAAAAACTGTTTTTT.

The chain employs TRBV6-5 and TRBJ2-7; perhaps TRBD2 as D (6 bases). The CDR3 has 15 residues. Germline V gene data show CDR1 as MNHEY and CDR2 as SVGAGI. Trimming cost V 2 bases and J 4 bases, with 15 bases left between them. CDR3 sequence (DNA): TGTGCCAGCAGTTACACGGCTAAGGGGAGGTACGAGCAGTACTTC. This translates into CASSYTAKGRYEQYF.

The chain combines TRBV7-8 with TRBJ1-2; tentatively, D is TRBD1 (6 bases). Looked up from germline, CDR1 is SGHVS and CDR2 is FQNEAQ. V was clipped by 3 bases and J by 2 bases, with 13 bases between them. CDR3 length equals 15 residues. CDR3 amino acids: CASSFNSQGNYGYTF. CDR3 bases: TGTGCCAGCAGCTTTAATAGTCAGGGGAACTATGGCTACACCTTC.

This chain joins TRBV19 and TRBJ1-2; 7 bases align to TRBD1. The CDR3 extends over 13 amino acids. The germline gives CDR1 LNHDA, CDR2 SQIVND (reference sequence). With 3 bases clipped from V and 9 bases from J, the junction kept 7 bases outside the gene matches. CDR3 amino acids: CASSIESGGSYTF. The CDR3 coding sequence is TGTGCCAGTAGTATTGAGTCAGGGGGGAGCTACACCTTC.

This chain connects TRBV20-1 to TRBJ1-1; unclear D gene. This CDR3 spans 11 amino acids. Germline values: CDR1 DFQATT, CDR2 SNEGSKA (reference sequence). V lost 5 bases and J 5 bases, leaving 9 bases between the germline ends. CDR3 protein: CSAATRTEAFF. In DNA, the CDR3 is TGCAGTGCTGCGACGAGGACTGAAGCTTTCTTT.

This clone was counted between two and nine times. The chain's CDR3 is CASSQGWGGKETQYF. The CDR3 nucleotides are TGCGCCAGCAGCCAAGGTTGGGGGGGAAAAGAGACCCAGTACTTC. The chain joins TRBV4-3 to TRBJ2-5, with 7 bases identical to TRBD2. The CDR3 runs to 15 residues. Germline values: CDR1 LGHNA, CDR2 YSLEER. Trimming cost V 1 base and J 3 bases; bases outside gene matches: 5.

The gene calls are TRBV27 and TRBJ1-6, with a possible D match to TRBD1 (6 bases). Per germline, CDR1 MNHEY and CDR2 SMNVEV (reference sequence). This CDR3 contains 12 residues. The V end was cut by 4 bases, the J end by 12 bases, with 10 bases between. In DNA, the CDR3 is TGTGCCAGCAGTTCGACAGGAGAACCCCTCCACTTT. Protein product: CASSSTGEPLHF.

CDR3 sequence (DNA): TGTGCCAGCAGGGAACAGGGGGCGGTGGAGACCCAGTACTTC. It specifies CASREQGAVETQYF. The gene calls are TRBV6-6 and TRBJ2-5; TRBD1 matches 9 bases. Germline CDR1 reads MNHNY; CDR2 reads SVGAGI (reference sequence). This CDR3 has 14 amino acids. V dropped 6 bases and J dropped 5; count of bases not matched to a gene: 7.

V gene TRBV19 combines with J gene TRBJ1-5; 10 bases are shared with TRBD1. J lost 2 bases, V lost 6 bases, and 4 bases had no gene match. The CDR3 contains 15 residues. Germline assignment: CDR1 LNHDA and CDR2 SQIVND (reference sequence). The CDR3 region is CASSRQGAGNQPQHF. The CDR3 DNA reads TGTGCCAGTAGCCGACAGGGGGCTGGCAATCAGCCCCAGCATTTT.

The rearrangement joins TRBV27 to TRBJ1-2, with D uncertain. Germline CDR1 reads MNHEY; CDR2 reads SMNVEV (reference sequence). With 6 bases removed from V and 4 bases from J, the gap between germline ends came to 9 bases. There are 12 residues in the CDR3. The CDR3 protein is CASRGAGYGYTF. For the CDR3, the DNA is TGTGCCAGCAGGGGCGCAGGCTATGGCTACACCTTC.

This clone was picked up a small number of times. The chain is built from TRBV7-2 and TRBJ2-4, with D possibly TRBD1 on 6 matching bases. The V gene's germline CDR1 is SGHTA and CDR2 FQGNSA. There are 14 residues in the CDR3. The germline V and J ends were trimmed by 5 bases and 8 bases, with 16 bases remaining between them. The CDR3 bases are TGTGCCAGCAGCCTAAGCAGGGGCTGGGACATTCAGTACTTC. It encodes CASSLSRGWDIQYF.

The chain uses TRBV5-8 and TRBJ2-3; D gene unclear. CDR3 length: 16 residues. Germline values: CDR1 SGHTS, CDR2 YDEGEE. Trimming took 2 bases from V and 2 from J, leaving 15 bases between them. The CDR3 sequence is CASSFIAEVATDTQYF. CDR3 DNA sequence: TGTGCCAGCAGCTTTATTGCCGAGGTAGCCACAGATACGCAGTATTTT.

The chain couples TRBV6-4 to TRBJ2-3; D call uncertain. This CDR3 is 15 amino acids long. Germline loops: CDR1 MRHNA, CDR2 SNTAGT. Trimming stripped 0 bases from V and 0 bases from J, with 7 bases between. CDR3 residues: CASSDSSASTDTQYF. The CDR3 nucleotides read TGTGCCAGCAGTGACTCGAGTGCTAGCACAGATACGCAGTATTTT.

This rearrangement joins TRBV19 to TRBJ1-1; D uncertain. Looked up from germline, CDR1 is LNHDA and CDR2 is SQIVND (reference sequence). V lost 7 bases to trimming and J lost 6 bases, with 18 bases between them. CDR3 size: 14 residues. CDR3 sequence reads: CASTTGGAKAEAFF. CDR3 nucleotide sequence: TGTGCCAGTACCACGGGTGGAGCGAAGGCTGAAGCTTTCTTT.

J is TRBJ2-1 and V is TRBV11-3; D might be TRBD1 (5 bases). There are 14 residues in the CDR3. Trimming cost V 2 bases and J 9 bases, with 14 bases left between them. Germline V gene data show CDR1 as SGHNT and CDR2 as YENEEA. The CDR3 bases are TGTGCCAGCAGCTTAAAGGGGTCCCAGCTTGAGCAGTTCTTC. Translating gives CASSLKGSQLEQFF.

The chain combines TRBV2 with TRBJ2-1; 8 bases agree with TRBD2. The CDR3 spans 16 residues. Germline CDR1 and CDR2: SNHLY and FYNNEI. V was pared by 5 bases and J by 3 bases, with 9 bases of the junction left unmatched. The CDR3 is CASSFKLADRYNEQFF. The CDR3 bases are TGTGCCAGCAGTTTTAAACTAGCGGACCGCTACAATGAGCAGTTCTTC.

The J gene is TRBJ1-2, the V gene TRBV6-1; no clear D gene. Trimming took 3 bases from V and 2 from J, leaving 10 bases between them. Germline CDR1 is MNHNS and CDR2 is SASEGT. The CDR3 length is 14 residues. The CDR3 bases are TGTGCCAGCAGTGACGTACTTGAAAACTATGGCTACACCTTC. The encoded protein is CASSDVLENYGYTF.